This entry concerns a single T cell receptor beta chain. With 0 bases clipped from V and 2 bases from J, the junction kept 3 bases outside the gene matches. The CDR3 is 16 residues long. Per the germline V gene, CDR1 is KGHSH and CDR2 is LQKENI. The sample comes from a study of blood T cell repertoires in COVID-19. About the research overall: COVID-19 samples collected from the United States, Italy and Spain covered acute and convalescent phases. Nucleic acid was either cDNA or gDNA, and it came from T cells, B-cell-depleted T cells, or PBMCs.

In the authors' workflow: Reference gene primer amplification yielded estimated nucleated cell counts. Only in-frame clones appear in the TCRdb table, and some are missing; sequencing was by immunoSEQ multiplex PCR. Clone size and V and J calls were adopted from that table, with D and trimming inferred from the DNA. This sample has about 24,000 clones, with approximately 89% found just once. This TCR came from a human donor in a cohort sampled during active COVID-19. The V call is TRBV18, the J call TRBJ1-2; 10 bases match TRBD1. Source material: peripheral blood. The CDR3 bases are TGTGCCAGCTCACCACCAGGGACAGGGGTGAACTATGGCTACACCTTC. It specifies CASSPPGTGVNYGYTF.